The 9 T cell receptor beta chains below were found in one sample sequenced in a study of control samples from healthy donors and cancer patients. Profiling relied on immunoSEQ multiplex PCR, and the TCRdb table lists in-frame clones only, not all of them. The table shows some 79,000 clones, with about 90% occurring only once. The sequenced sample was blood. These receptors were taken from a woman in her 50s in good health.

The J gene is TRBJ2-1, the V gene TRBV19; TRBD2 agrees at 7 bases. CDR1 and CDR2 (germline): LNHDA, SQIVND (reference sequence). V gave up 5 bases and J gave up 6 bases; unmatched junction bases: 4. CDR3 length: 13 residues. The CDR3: CASSQTSANEQFF. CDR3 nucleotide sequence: TGTGCCAGTAGTCAAACTAGCGCCAATGAGCAGTTCTTC. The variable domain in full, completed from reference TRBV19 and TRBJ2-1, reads DGGITQSPKYLFRKEGQNVTLSCEQNLNHDAMYWYRQDPGQGLRLIYYSQIVNDFQKGDIAEGYSVSREKKESFPLTVTSAQKNPTAFYLCASSQTSANEQFFGPGTRLTVL.

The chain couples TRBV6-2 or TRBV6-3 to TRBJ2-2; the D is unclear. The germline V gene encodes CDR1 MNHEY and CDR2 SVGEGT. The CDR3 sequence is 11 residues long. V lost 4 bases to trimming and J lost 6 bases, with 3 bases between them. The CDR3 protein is CASSWAGELFF. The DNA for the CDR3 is TGTGCCAGCAGTTGGGCCGGGGAGCTGTTTTTT.

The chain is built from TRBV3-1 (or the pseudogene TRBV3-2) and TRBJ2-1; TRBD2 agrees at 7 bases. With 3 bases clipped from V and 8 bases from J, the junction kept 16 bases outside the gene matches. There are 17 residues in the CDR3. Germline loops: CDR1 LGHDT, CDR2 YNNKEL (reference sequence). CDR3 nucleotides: TGTGCCAGCAGCCACCCATTGGTGGGAGGGCTGATGGATGAGCAGTTCTTC. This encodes CASSHPLVGGLMDEQFF.

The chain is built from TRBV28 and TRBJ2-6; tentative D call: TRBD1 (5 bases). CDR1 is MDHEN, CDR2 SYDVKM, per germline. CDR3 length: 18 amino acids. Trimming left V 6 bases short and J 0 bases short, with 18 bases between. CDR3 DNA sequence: TGTGCCAGCAGGAAACCTAAGGGGTCCCTCTCTGGGGCCAACGTCCTGACTTTC. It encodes CASRKPKGSLSGANVLTF.

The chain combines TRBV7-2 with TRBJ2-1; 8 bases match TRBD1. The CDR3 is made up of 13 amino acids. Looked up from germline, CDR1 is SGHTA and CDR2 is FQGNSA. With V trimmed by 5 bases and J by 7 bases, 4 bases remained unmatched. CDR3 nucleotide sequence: TGTGCCAGCAGCAAGGACAGGGTGAATGAGCAGTTCTTC. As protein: CASSKDRVNEQFF.

CDR3 in amino acids: CASSLDRNSPLHF. In nucleotides, the CDR3 is TGTGCCAGCAGCCTTGACAGGAATTCACCCCTCCACTTT. The V and J genes are TRBV5-8 and TRBJ1-6; tentative D call: TRBD1 (6 bases). Per the germline V gene, CDR1 is SGHTS and CDR2 is YDEGEE. This CDR3 is built from 13 residues. V was shortened by 4 bases and J by 7 bases, with 9 bases between the two germline ends.

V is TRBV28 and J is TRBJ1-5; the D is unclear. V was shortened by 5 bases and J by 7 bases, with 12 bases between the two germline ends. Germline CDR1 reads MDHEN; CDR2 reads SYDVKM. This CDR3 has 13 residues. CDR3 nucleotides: TGTGCCAGCAGTCGCCAGCGTGGCCAGCCCCAGCATTTT. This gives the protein CASSRQRGQPQHF.

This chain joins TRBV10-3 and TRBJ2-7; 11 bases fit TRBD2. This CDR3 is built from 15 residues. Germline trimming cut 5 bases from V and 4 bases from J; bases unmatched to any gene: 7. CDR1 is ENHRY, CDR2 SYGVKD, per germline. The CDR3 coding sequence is TGTGCCATCAGTTTCTCTACTAGCGGGAGTTACGAGCAGTACTTC. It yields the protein CAISFSTSGSYEQYF.

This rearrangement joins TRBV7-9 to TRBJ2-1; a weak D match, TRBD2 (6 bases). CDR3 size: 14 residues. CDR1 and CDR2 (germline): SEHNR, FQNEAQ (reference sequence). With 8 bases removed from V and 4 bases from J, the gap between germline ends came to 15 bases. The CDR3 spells CASVLAVEYNEQFF. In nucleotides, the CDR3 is TGTGCCAGCGTATTAGCGGTAGAATACAATGAGCAGTTCTTC.